Each of the 24 T cell receptor beta chains below was sequenced from the same sample in a study of post-analysis software for immune sequencing data (dated by TCRdb to the mid-2010s). The full study reports these points: Significantly higher frequencies in patients than in controls were found for a few TRBV segments, including TRBV5-6, TRBV5-1 and TRBV20-1.

The antigens these receptors bind are not known. Library method: PCR. Sequenced using an Illumina HiSeq 2500. Unique molecular identifiers were incorporated into TCR beta cDNA libraries to reduce PCR and sequencing biases. TCRdb redid the processing of the public reads, applying fastp at Q25 and MiXCR, and retained in-frame beta chains. Merged by CDR3 protein, the rows form single entries marked with the most common genes and DNA. This sample lists 350,000 to 450,000 distinct CDR3 sequences; less than 40% were detected once. The ten biggest clones cover over 10% of the sample. Sequencing was done on a sample of blood. The origin of the receptors is a girl between 10 and 17 years old with multiple sclerosis.

This clonotype was counted only a few times. The chain has TRBV14 and TRBJ2-1, with D possibly matching TRBD2 (5 bases). This CDR3 has 19 amino acids. Germline CDR1 and CDR2: SGHDN and FVKESK. Trimming left V 0 bases short and J 0 bases short, with 18 bases between. The CDR3: CASSQDSALPFGSYNEQFF. CDR3 sequence (DNA): TGTGCCAGCAGCCAAGATAGCGCCCTCCCCTTCGGCTCCTACAATGAGCAGTTCTTC.

The rearrangement links TRBV20-1 to TRBJ2-5; weak D call: TRBD2 (6 bases). Trimming left V 1 base short and J 7 bases short, with 16 bases between. The length of the CDR3 is 14 residues. Germline V lookup: CDR1 DFQATT, CDR2 SNEGSKA (reference sequence). As DNA, the CDR3 is TGCAGTGCTAGAGTTACTGGGACTGCAGGGACCCAGTACTTC. It translates to CSARVTGTAGTQYF.

A few counts support this clonotype. The chain combines TRBV10-3 with TRBJ2-4; perhaps TRBD1 as D (6 bases). Germline CDR1 ENHRY, CDR2 SYGVKD. V was trimmed by 3 bases and J by 2 bases, leaving 11 bases between them. This CDR3 has 15 amino acids. The CDR3 DNA sequence: TGTGCCATCAGTGATGCAGGGGAGTCCAAAAACATTCAGTACTTC. This codes for CAISDAGESKNIQYF.

This clonotype has a handful of counts. The chain joins TRBV3-1 to TRBJ2-1; tentatively, D is TRBD1 (6 bases). CDR1 is LGHDT, CDR2 YNNKEL, per germline (reference sequence). CDR3 length equals 14 residues. With 4 bases removed from V and 5 bases from J, the gap between germline ends came to 12 bases. As DNA, the CDR3 is TGTGCCAGCAGCCGTTGGGACACCCACAATGAGCAGTTCTTC. Its translation is CASSRWDTHNEQFF.

V gene TRBV18 combines with J gene TRBJ1-1; D remains unclear. Trimming removed 2 bases at V and 0 bases at J, with 10 bases between. The CDR3 consists of 15 residues. The V gene's germline CDR1 is KGHSH and CDR2 LQKENI. The CDR3 spells CASSPASPMNTEAFF. The CDR3 DNA follows: TGTGCCAGCTCACCAGCAAGCCCCATGAACACTGAAGCTTTCTTT.

This clonotype was counted a few times. The chain is built from TRBV12-5 and TRBJ2-3; 9 nucleotides align to TRBD1. Germline values: CDR1 LGHNT, CDR2 FRNRAP. V was clipped by 7 bases and J by 0 bases; unmatched bases: 5. The CDR3 is 15 amino acids. As DNA, the CDR3 is TGTGCTAGTGCCATGGGACAGGGCAGCACAGATACGCAGTATTTT. It specifies CASAMGQGSTDTQYF.

This clonotype was seen a few times. The V gene is TRBV6-4, the J gene TRBJ2-3, with D hard to call. The germline V and J ends were trimmed by 4 bases and 12 bases, with 11 bases remaining between them. The CDR3 covers 11 residues. Germline CDR1 and CDR2: MRHNA and SNTAGT. The CDR3 reads CASSVPPPQYF. Here the CDR3 DNA reads TGTGCCAGCAGTGTACCTCCTCCCCAGTATTTT.

This clonotype was seen a few times. The chain employs TRBV7-2 and TRBJ2-7, with TRBD2 matching 7 bases. CDR1 and CDR2 from the germline V gene are SGHTA and FQGNSA. With 10 bases clipped from V and 3 bases from J, the junction kept 9 bases outside the gene matches. This CDR3 is 13 amino acids long. The DNA for the CDR3 is TGTGCCACCCGCCCTGGGGGGGGCTACGAGCAGTACTTC. This translates into CATRPGGGYEQYF.

The rearrangement joins TRBV27 to TRBJ2-7; 9 bases fit TRBD1. This CDR3 comprises 13 residues. The germline CDR1 and CDR2 sequences are MNHEY and SMNVEV (reference sequence). V was clipped by 9 bases and J by 2 bases; unmatched bases: 5. CDR3 region: CARGQGSTYEQYF. In DNA form, the CDR3 reads TGTGCCAGGGGACAGGGCAGCACCTACGAGCAGTACTTC.

A few counts support this clonotype. V and J are TRBV2 and TRBJ1-1; D is perhaps TRBD1 (6 bases). V was clipped by 7 bases and J by 1 base, with 10 bases between them. The CDR3 extends over 13 amino acids. The germline gives CDR1 SNHLY, CDR2 FYNNEI. DNA for the CDR3: TGTGCCAGCACAAGGGGGACGAACACTGAAGCTTTCTTT. This gives the protein CASTRGTNTEAFF.

This clonotype occurred a few times. One end of the junction varies from germline; a read error may be responsible. The rearrangement links TRBV12-3 or TRBV12-4 to TRBJ2-7; D possibly matches TRBD1 or TRBD2 (5 bases each). The length of the CDR3 is 13 residues. Written as DNA, the CDR3 is TGTGCCAGCAGTCTAGCTTGGGGCGACGAGCAGTACTTC. Its translation: CASSLAWGDEQYF.

This clonotype was found many times. The gene calls are TRBV25-1 and TRBJ2-1; no reliable D call. The germline V and J ends were trimmed by 6 bases and 6 bases, with 12 bases remaining between them. The CDR3 totals 13 residues. Germline V gene data show CDR1 as MGHDK and CDR2 as SYGVNS. Written as DNA, the CDR3 is TGTGCCAGCAGCGGACGGTGGTCCAATGAGCAGTTCTTC. It specifies CASSGRWSNEQFF.

The rearrangement links TRBV4-1 to TRBJ1-6, with D possibly matching TRBD1 (5 bases). Germline assignment: CDR1 MGHRA and CDR2 YSYEKL. V lost 1 base, J lost 14 bases, and 18 bases lay in between. The length of the CDR3 is 15 residues. The CDR3 sequence is CASSQVQGPGATLHF. The CDR3 DNA sequence: TGCGCCAGCAGCCAAGTGCAGGGACCCGGGGCAACCCTCCACTTT.

This chain uses TRBV29-1 with TRBJ2-3; D unclear. V lost 2 bases, J lost 0 bases, and 12 bases lay in between. This CDR3 comprises 15 residues. CDR1 SQVTM and CDR2 ANQGSEA come from the germline V gene. The CDR3 nucleotides are TGCAGCGTTGAAATCAACTATCCTAGCACAGATACGCAGTATTTT. This codes for CSVEINYPSTDTQYF.

This sequence joins TRBV7-8 and TRBJ1-3; D remains unclear. Germline V gene lookup returns CDR1 SGHVS and CDR2 FQNEAQ. Trimming shortened V by 6 bases and J by 0 bases, and 6 bases separated the two germline ends. The CDR3 is 13 amino acids. The CDR3 reads CASSSFSGNTIYF. The CDR3 DNA is TGTGCCAGCAGTTCTTTCTCTGGAAACACCATATATTTT.

The V call is TRBV3-1, the J call TRBJ2-1; perhaps TRBD2 as D (5 bases). Trimming took 1 base from V and 4 from J, leaving 11 bases between them. From germline, CDR1 is LGHDT and CDR2 YNNKEL (reference sequence). The CDR3 totals 15 residues. The CDR3 coding sequence is TGTGCCAGCAGCCAAGCCGGACTGAATTACAATGAGCAGTTCTTC. This codes for CASSQAGLNYNEQFF.

This clonotype was counted a few times. The rearrangement uses TRBV4-1 and TRBJ2-5; D is possibly TRBD1 (7 bases). V was clipped by 2 bases and J by 4 bases, with 17 bases between them. Germline CDR1 MGHRA, CDR2 YSYEKL. The CDR3 is made up of 16 amino acids. This chain's CDR3 is CASSQFPSQGGETQYF. As DNA, the CDR3 is TGCGCCAGCAGCCAATTCCCCAGCCAGGGGGGAGAGACCCAGTACTTC.

This clonotype turned up a few times. V is TRBV7-2 and J is TRBJ1-2, with 12 positions matching TRBD1. Per the germline V gene, CDR1 is SGHTA and CDR2 is FQGNSA. Trimming removed 3 bases from V and 7 bases from J; junction bases left unmatched: 6. This CDR3 contains 15 residues. CDR3 loop: CASSFQGQGARGYTF. CDR3 DNA: TGTGCCAGCAGCTTCCAGGGACAGGGGGCACGTGGCTACACCTTC.

This clonotype was picked up many times. The chain carries TRBV18 and TRBJ2-3, with 7 bases that match TRBD2. Per germline, CDR1 KGHSH and CDR2 LQKENI. Losses at the gene ends were 6 bases for V and 1 base for J; bases not matched to a gene: 10. The length of the CDR3 is 16 residues. The CDR3 sequence: CASSPRGGGGTDTQYF. CDR3 nucleotide sequence: TGTGCCAGCTCCCCCCGCGGGGGAGGAGGCACAGATACGCAGTATTTT.

V and J are TRBV28 and TRBJ1-2, with 9 bases fitting TRBD1. Germline V gene lookup returns CDR1 MDHEN and CDR2 SYDVKM. V dropped 7 bases and J dropped 4; count of bases not matched to a gene: 10. This CDR3 spans 15 amino acids. The CDR3, as DNA: TGTGCCAGCATCCCGGGACAGGGTTCTATCTATGGCTACACCTTC. It specifies CASIPGQGSIYGYTF.

In its sample, this clonotype was seen a few times. The rearrangement links TRBV3-1 to TRBJ2-5; D not resolved. Trimming cost V 2 bases and J 5 bases, with 15 bases left between them. This CDR3 region has 15 residues. Germline V CDR1 and CDR2: LGHDT, YNNKEL (reference sequence). As DNA, the CDR3 is TGTGCCAGCAGCCAATGGCCAGGACCCGTGGAGACCCAGTACTTC. Translating it yields CASSQWPGPVETQYF.

The V and J genes are TRBV20-1 and TRBJ2-2, with a weak D call TRBD1 (6 bases). Germline assignment: CDR1 DFQATT and CDR2 SNEGSKA (reference sequence). The germline V and J ends were trimmed by 6 bases and 0 bases, with 11 bases remaining between them. This CDR3 has 14 residues. CDR3 protein: CSAQTGSNTGELFF. The CDR3 region has the DNA TGCAGTGCCCAGACAGGATCGAACACCGGGGAGCTGTTTTTT.

The chain couples TRBV7-2 to TRBJ2-5; D perhaps matches TRBD2 (7 bases). Germline V CDR1 and CDR2: SGHTA, FQGNSA. The CDR3 consists of 20 residues. V was trimmed by 1 base and J by 3 bases, leaving 27 bases between them. CDR3 DNA: TGTGCCAGCAGCTTAGTCGAAGGGGTTTACGGGGGGCCGGTGGAAGAGACCCAGTACTTC. It is translated as CASSLVEGVYGGPVEETQYF.

The chain is built from TRBV28 and TRBJ2-6; 7 nucleotides match TRBD1. Germline-derived CDR1 and CDR2 are MDHEN and SYDVKM. The CDR3 sequence is 18 residues long. With 6 bases clipped from V and 0 bases from J, the junction kept 11 bases outside the gene matches. The CDR3 bases are TGTGCCAGCAGCTCTATAGGGGGACAGTTCTCTGGGGCCAACGTCCTGACTTTC. Translating it yields CASSSIGGQFSGANVLTF.